The 31 T cell receptor beta chains below were found in one sample sequenced in a study of blood T cells in healthy people across ages (dated by TCRdb to 2015 to 2017). The library was generated by 5' RACE. TCRdb records Illumina HiSeq 2500 as the sequencer. The second PCR ran for roughly 7 to 11 cycles and used a J-beta primer mix along with a sample-barcoded 5' primer. TCRdb reprocessing: public reads trimmed at Q25 with fastp, clones called with MiXCR, in-frame beta chains kept. Under each unique CDR3 protein, matching rows form one entry showing the most common genes and DNA. For this sample the table gives some 890,000 distinct CDR3 sequences, of which roughly 29% were detected only once. Of the sample, about 10% is held by the ten largest clones. These same records also appear under a second study, on T cells of mothers and their children.

Material: blood. These receptors were collected from a woman aged 40-49 years in good health.

The chain is built from TRBV28 and TRBJ2-1; D perhaps matches TRBD2 (6 bases). CDR3 length: 13 amino acids. With 4 bases removed from V and 7 bases from J, the gap between germline ends came to 11 bases. Looked up from germline, CDR1 is MDHEN and CDR2 is SYDVKM. CDR3 DNA: TGTGCCAGCAGTTGGGGGGTGACGAATGAGCAGTTCTTC. Translating it yields CASSWGVTNEQFF.

This clonotype has at least ten counts. The J gene is TRBJ2-7, the V gene TRBV30; 7 positions agree with TRBD1. V lost 2 bases to trimming and J lost 0 bases; unmatched junction nucleotides: 7. This CDR3 has 15 residues. CDR1 and CDR2 from the germline V gene are GTSNPN and SVGIG (reference sequence). In DNA, the CDR3 is TGTGCCTGGAGTCGCCAGGGGGTTCGCTCCTACGAGCAGTACTTC. Its translation is CAWSRQGVRSYEQYF.

This clonotype was seen repeatedly, ten times or more. The J gene is TRBJ2-1, the V gene TRBV5-6; D is uncertain. V dropped 0 bases and J dropped 7 bases, with 8 bases sitting between them. This CDR3 is built from 13 residues. CDR1 is SGHDT and CDR2 is YYEEEE in the germline V gene. As DNA, the CDR3 is TGTGCCAGCAGCTTGGGCCGCCAAAATGAGCAGTTCTTC. Protein: CASSLGRQNEQFF.

Turning to this clonotype: This may be a read error: a much more frequent sequence differs by one nucleotide. The CDR3 loop is CASRSGGLQSYEQYF. In DNA form, the CDR3 reads TGTGCCAGCAGGAGCGGGGGGCTCCAGTCCTACGAGCAGTACTTC. The V call is TRBV2, the J call TRBJ2-7; 9 positions agree with TRBD2. V was clipped by 6 bases and J by 1 base; unmatched bases: 7. Germline V gene lookup returns CDR1 SNHLY and CDR2 FYNNEI. The CDR3 totals 15 residues. The full variable domain, completed using reference TRBV2 and TRBJ2-7, is EPEVTQTPSHQVTQMGQEVILRCVPISNHLYFYWYRQILGQKVEFLVSFYNNEISEKSEIFDDQFSVERPDGSNFTLKIRSTKLEDSAMYFCASRSGGLQSYEQYFGPGTRLTVT.

This clonotype was counted at least ten times. The rearrangement links TRBV5-1 to TRBJ2-1; D gene unclear. V lost 4 bases, J lost 0 bases, and 11 bases lay in between. The V gene's germline CDR1 is SGHRS and CDR2 YFSETQ. CDR3 size: 15 residues. CDR3 residues: CASSRRQDSYNEQFF. The CDR3 DNA is TGCGCCAGCAGCCGACGACAAGACTCCTACAATGAGCAGTTCTTC.

This chain joins TRBV29-1 and TRBJ2-3; 10 nucleotides match TRBD2. In germline, CDR1 is SQVTM, CDR2 ANQGSEA. V trimming: 3 bases; J trimming: 1 base; junction bases outside the gene matches: 4. The CDR3 consists of 15 residues. The CDR3 loop reads CSVDLAGARTDTQYF. The CDR3 region has the DNA TGCAGCGTTGACCTAGCGGGGGCCCGCACAGATACGCAGTATTTT.

This clonotype was detected a few times. The chain links TRBV6-5 to TRBJ2-4; no reliable D call. CDR3 length equals 13 residues. Deletions cut 0 bases from V and 13 bases from J, with 13 bases between. Germline loops: CDR1 MNHEY, CDR2 SVGAGI. CDR3 protein: CASSYSRNSEQYF. The CDR3 bases are TGTGCCAGCAGTTACTCACGGAATTCTGAGCAGTACTTC.

Only one count was recorded for this clonotype. This sequence joins TRBV9 and TRBJ2-5, with 7 bases lining up with TRBD2. The CDR3 runs to 17 residues. Germline V lookup: CDR1 SGDLS, CDR2 YYNGEE. Unmatched junction bases numbered 23, after V lost 4 bases and J lost 11 bases. CDR3 bases: TGTGCCAGCAGCCACCGACTAGCCCTGGGGGTACACAATGAGCAGTACTTC. Translated, it gives CASSHRLALGVHNEQYF. Drawing the rest from reference TRBV9 and TRBJ2-5, the complete variable domain is DSGVTQTPKHLITATGQRVTLRCSPRSGDLSVYWYQQSLDQGLQFLIQYYNGEERAKGNILERFSAQQFPDLHSELNLSSLELGDSALYFCASSHRLALGVHNEQYFGPGTRLLVL.

This chain joins TRBV6-1 and TRBJ1-5; 7 positions agree with TRBD1. The V gene's germline CDR1 is MNHNS and CDR2 SASEGT. CDR3 length equals 17 residues. V shed 5 bases and J 0 bases; nucleotides not matched to a gene: 10. Here the CDR3 DNA reads TGTGCCAGCAGTAGACGGGACAGAGGCTATAGCAATCAGCCCCAGCATTTT. Protein product: CASSRRDRGYSNQPQHF.

This clonotype was counted once. It may be a read error: a sequence one base away is much more abundant. This chain joins TRBV20-1 and TRBJ2-5, with unresolved D. Trimming took 2 bases from V and 11 from J, leaving 15 bases between them. CDR1 is DFQATT, CDR2 SNEGSKA, per germline (reference sequence). CDR3 length equals 12 residues. The CDR3 nucleotides read TGCAGTGCTAGAAAGGATGGTCCCGTGCAGTACTTC. It is translated as CSARKDGPVQYF.

The chain couples TRBV20-1 to TRBJ1-5; no clear D. The CDR3 sequence is 15 residues long. Germline CDR1 reads DFQATT; CDR2 reads SNEGSKA (reference sequence). V was pared by 2 bases and J by 2 bases, with 13 bases between. DNA of the CDR3: TGCAGTGCTAGACCGCCGTATGGGGGCAATCAGCCCCAGCATTTT. Its protein product is CSARPPYGGNQPQHF.

Regarding this clonotype: A read error may be the cause here, since a much bigger clone is one base away. The V gene is TRBV11-2, the J gene TRBJ2-7; maybe TRBD2 (5 bases). The CDR3 covers 15 residues. Germline V gene data show CDR1 as SGHAT and CDR2 as FQNNGV. V was shortened by 0 bases and J by 7 bases, with 16 bases between the two germline ends. The chain's CDR3 is CASSLEHGLRNEQYF. In DNA form, the CDR3 reads TGTGCCAGCAGCTTAGAGCACGGACTCCGAAATGAGCAGTACTTC.

This chain joins TRBV11-1 and TRBJ2-1; TRBD1 aligns across 8 bases. The DNA end is more similar to TRBJ2-7, so the J call may be wrong. The CDR3 extends over 17 amino acids. Per germline, CDR1 SGHAT and CDR2 FQDESV (reference sequence). This CDR3 reads CASSMDREESSYNEQYF. The DNA of the CDR3 is TGTGCCAGCAGCATGGACAGGGAAGAGAGCTCCTACAATGAGCAGTACTTC.

With respect to this clonotype: No DNA is shown, since the ends of the CDR3 on it are uncertain; the CDR3 is the one TCRdb lists. The chain recombines TRBV9 with TRBJ2-5; the D call in the table, TRBD1, was not verified against the DNA. The CDR3 extends over 15 residues, inclusive of both ends. CDR1 is SGDLS and CDR2 is YYNGEE in the germline V gene. CDR3 sequence: CASSVGQGAAETRYF.

This sequence joins TRBV7-9 and TRBJ2-1; TRBD1 aligns across 10 bases. Per germline, CDR1 SEHNR and CDR2 FQNEAQ (reference sequence). The CDR3 covers 15 residues. V shed 1 base, J shed 7 bases, and the junction held 4 bases outside the gene matches. The DNA of the CDR3 is TGTGCCAGCAGCTTAGTGGGACAGGGGATGAATGAGCAGTTCTTC. As protein: CASSLVGQGMNEQFF.

The rearrangement uses TRBV7-9 and TRBJ1-2; the D gene is possibly TRBD1 (6 bases). The CDR3 loop spans 14 amino acids. V was shortened by 0 bases and J by 7 bases, with 12 bases between the two germline ends. The germline gives CDR1 SEHNR, CDR2 FQNEAQ (reference sequence). The CDR3 region has the DNA TGTGCCAGCAGCTTAGCGCTGGACAGCTGTGGCTACACCTTC. It encodes CASSLALDSCGYTF.

Regarding this clonotype: One base away lies a much larger clone, so this may be a sequencing read error. The gene calls are TRBV10-3 and TRBJ2-1; 9 bases are a match to TRBD1. Germline V CDR1 and CDR2: ENHRY, SYGVKD. This CDR3 has 12 residues. The trim removed 11 bases at V and 6 bases at J, leaving 5 bases unmatched. The CDR3 region is CAAETGGNEQFF. For the CDR3, the DNA is TGTGCCGCAGAGACAGGGGGCAATGAGCAGTTCTTC.

This clonotype was detected a few times. V usage is TRBV6-5 and J usage is TRBJ1-4; 7 bases are shared with TRBD1. Germline V CDR1 and CDR2: MNHEY, SVGAGI. The V and J ends lost 6 bases and 10 bases, in that order; junction bases with no gene match: 5. The CDR3 is 12 residues long. CDR3 residues: CASRENRGKLFF. CDR3 DNA: TGTGCCAGCAGAGAGAACAGGGGAAAACTGTTTTTT.

Concerning this clonotype itself: This may stem from a read error, because a much larger clone lies one nucleotide away. V and J are TRBV7-3 and TRBJ2-5; TRBD2 is a possible D gene (5 bases). Trimming left V 4 bases short and J 4 bases short, with 13 bases between. This CDR3 spans 14 amino acids. CDR1 is SGHTA, CDR2 FQGTGA, per germline. The CDR3 DNA sequence: TGTGCCAGCAGCTGTGGAGGATCCTTAGAGACCCAGTACTTC. Translated, it gives CASSCGGSLETQYF.

This clonotype was observed a handful of times. The chain couples TRBV28 to TRBJ2-3; D remains ambiguous. The CDR3 is 12 residues long. Trimming stripped 5 bases from V and 14 bases from J, with 17 bases between. Germline CDR1 is MDHEN and CDR2 is SYDVKM. CDR3 DNA: TGTGCCAGCAGTAGGGCCGTACCCACCCTGTATTTT. Residues: CASSRAVPTLYF.

The chain recombines TRBV30 with TRBJ2-3; D unresolved. Per the germline V gene, CDR1 is GTSNPN and CDR2 is SVGIG (reference sequence). Trimming cost V 2 bases and J 6 bases, with 15 bases left between them. There are 14 residues in the CDR3. CDR3 amino acids: CAWSRNARSDTQYF. Written as DNA, the CDR3 is TGTGCCTGGAGTAGGAACGCACGTAGCGATACGCAGTATTTT.

Concerning this clonotype: This could be a read error, since a much larger clone is one nucleotide away. V gene TRBV29-1 combines with J gene TRBJ2-1, with D uncertain. The germline V gene encodes CDR1 SQVTM and CDR2 ANQGSEA. This CDR3 is 15 amino acids long. The ends were cut back, 3 bases at V and 10 bases at J, with 22 bases in the middle. The chain's CDR3 is CSVEIRASFSYEQFF. The CDR3 DNA is TGCAGCGTTGAGATTAGAGCTTCTTTCTCCTACGAGCAGTTCTTC.

As concerns this clonotype: One end of the junction varies from germline; a read error may be responsible. This chain joins TRBV3-1 and TRBJ2-5, with 8 bases matching TRBD1. The CDR3 runs 16 residues. CDR1 LGHDT and CDR2 YNNKEL come from the germline V gene (reference sequence). CDR3 sequence: CASSQWRTGLQETQYF. The CDR3 nucleotides read TGCGCCAGCAGCCAGTGGAGGACAGGGCTTCAAGAGACCCAGTACTTC.

Points on this clonotype: A much larger clone differs from this one at a single base, so this may be a read error. The V gene is TRBV5-1, the J gene TRBJ1-4, with TRBD1 matching over 7 bases. Germline lookup yields CDR1 SGHRS and CDR2 YFSETQ. J gave up 4 bases and V 6 bases, and 9 bases lay outside the gene matches. The CDR3 contains 15 residues. As DNA, the CDR3 is TGCGCCAGCAACTGGGGGACAGTTAATAATGAAAAACTGTTTTTT. Protein: CASNWGTVNNEKLFF.

This clonotype was counted ten times or more. The J gene is TRBJ2-5, the V gene TRBV18, with TRBD1 matching 7 bases. The germline V gene has CDR1 KGHSH and CDR2 LQKENI. The CDR3 has 14 residues. V lost 1 base, J lost 5 bases, and 4 bases stayed unmatched. CDR3 sequence (DNA): TGTGCCAGCTCACCACGACAGGGTATGGAGACCCAGTACTTC. Encoded protein: CASSPRQGMETQYF.

This clonotype was counted a few times. The chain employs TRBV29-1 and TRBJ1-1; 9 nucleotides align to TRBD1. The CDR3 has 14 amino acids. Trimming removed 7 bases from V and 1 base from J; junction bases left unmatched: 7. The V gene's germline CDR1 is SQVTM and CDR2 ANQGSEA. Here the CDR3 DNA reads TGCAGCGCTGATACAGGGGGCCGGAACACTGAAGCTTTCTTT. Translating it yields CSADTGGRNTEAFF.

The chain links TRBV7-3 to TRBJ2-1, with 8 bases fitting TRBD2. Germline CDR1 and CDR2: SGHTA and FQGTGA. The ends lost 4 bases at V and 8 bases at J; junction bases unmatched: 10. This CDR3 contains 15 residues. The CDR3, as DNA: TGTGCCAGCAGCTACGGGACTAGTCCAGGAGATGAGCAGTTCTTC. Translation: CASSYGTSPGDEQFF.

This clonotype was seen many times. This chain uses TRBV2 with TRBJ2-6; D might be TRBD1 or TRBD2, each matching 5 bases. Trimming stripped 5 bases from V and 2 bases from J, with 13 bases between. CDR1 is SNHLY, CDR2 FYNNEI, per germline. The CDR3 is 16 residues long. CDR3 sequence reads: CASSLTGRAGANVLTF. CDR3 sequence (DNA): TGTGCCAGCAGTCTTACGGGGCGGGCTGGGGCCAACGTCCTGACTTTC.

Concerning this clonotype itself: A read error may account for a junction end that differs from germline. The chain employs TRBV6-4 and TRBJ1-6; possible D gene TRBD1, 6 bases. Germline V gives CDR1 MRHNA, CDR2 SNTAGT. This CDR3 contains 14 residues. Here the CDR3 reads CANSNGGHNSPLHF. The CDR3 DNA sequence: TGTGCCAACAGTAATGGGGGCCATAATTCACCCCTCCACTTT.

V and J are TRBV7-9 and TRBJ1-1, with D possibly matching TRBD1 (6 bases). The CDR3 sequence is 16 residues long. From germline, CDR1 is SEHNR and CDR2 FQNEAQ (reference sequence). V shed 5 bases and J shed 2 bases, with 18 bases lying between them. DNA for the CDR3: TGTGCCAGCAGCCGTTCGGACGGACAGACTAACACTGAAGCTTTCTTT. Its protein product is CASSRSDGQTNTEAFF.

As regards this clonotype: This may come from a read error, since a much larger clone is one base off. The V call is TRBV27, the J call TRBJ2-5; 10 bases fit TRBD1. This CDR3 is built from 15 residues. Germline values: CDR1 MNHEY, CDR2 SMNVEV (reference sequence). The CDR3 loop reads CASSSSLGQGETRYF. CDR3 nucleotides: TGTGCCAGCAGTTCCTCTCTCGGACAGGGGGAGACCCGGTACTTC.